This TCR beta chain was identified during a study of T cell repertoires in cytomegalovirus infection. At the level of the study: Indications came from public TCR beta signatures; they pointed to CMV infection and to a matching HLA type.

TCRdb re-called the reads through MiXCR, storing one row per CDR3 protein. The table records about 920,000 distinct CDR3 sequences, more than 25% of them present only once. A word on this clonotype: Its antigen is unknown.

Sequenced here: cultured CD8+ T cells from PBMCs, sampled from culture after CMV antigen stimulation. The source of this sequence is a human donor in good health (CMV status not recorded). Some clones in this sample may be carry-over from other donors' samples.

The CDR3 here is CASSLDSASQETQYF. The CDR3 DNA follows: TGTGCCAGCAGTTTGGACAGTGCCTCACAAGAGACCCAGTACTTC. The rearrangement uses TRBV28 and TRBJ2-5; perhaps TRBD1 as D (6 bases). The CDR3 has 15 amino acids. V was cut by 3 bases and J by 2 bases, with 13 bases left in between. Per germline, CDR1 MDHEN and CDR2 SYDVKM.